This TCR beta chain was recorded in a study of regulatory T cells in long-lasting Graves disease. Across the study: Antithyroid drugs had been given to newly diagnosed Graves' patients for under 3 months.

The germline V gene has CDR1 LGHDT and CDR2 YNNKEL (reference sequence). The ends were cut back, 1 base at V and 3 bases at J, with 12 bases in the middle. The CDR3 has 15 amino acids. With respect to this clonotype: Its specificity is unknown.

Noted time point: newly diagnosed GD, antithyroid drugs for less than 3 months. From PBMCs, RNA was extracted and then used to make the TCR library. CDR3-region Arm-PCR and iRepertoire HTBI primers produced the TCR beta libraries. Via MiXCR, TCRdb re-called the multiplex PCR reads, giving one row per CDR3 protein. The repertoire holds about 560,000 distinct CDR3 sequences, with more than 15% as singletons. General study findings and limits: Clonotypes that were public and shared totalled roughly 3,000 in persistent patients versus over 800 in new patients. Repertoires from persistent disease leaned toward TRBV28, TRBJ1-2 and TRBJ2-5.

These data also featured in a second study, about T cells in Graves' hyperthyroidism and ophthalmopathy.

The clonotype comes from a man in his late teens or twenties with Graves disease. The chain couples TRBV3-1 to TRBJ1-2, with a weak D call TRBD1 (5 bases). The sample in question was peripheral blood mononuclear cells (PBMCs), obtained at new diagnosis, from a patient treated with antithyroid drugs. The DNA of the CDR3 is TGTGCCAGCAGCCAAGTTTACGACAGATACTATGGCTACACCTTC. It is translated as CASSQVYDRYYGYTF.